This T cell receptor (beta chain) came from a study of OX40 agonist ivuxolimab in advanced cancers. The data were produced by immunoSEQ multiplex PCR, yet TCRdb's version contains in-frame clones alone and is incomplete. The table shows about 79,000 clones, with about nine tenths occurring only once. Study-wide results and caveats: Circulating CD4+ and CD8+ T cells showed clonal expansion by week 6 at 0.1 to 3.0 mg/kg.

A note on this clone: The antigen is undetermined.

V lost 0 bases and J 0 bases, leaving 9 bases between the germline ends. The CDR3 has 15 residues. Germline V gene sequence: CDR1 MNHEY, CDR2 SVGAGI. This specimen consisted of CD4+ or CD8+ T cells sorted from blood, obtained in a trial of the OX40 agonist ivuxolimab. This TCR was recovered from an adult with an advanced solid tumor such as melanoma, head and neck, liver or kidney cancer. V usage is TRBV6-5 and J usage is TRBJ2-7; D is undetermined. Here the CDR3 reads CASSYSAGSSYEQYF. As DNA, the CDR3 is TGTGCCAGCAGTTACTCGGCAGGTAGCTCCTACGAGCAGTACTTC.